These 27 T cell receptor beta chains were sequenced from one sample in a study of beta chain features in type 1 diabetes (dated by TCRdb to 2016 to 2019). The library was prepared using the immunoSEQ multiplex PCR assay. The High Capacity cDNA Reverse Transcription Kit was used to reverse transcribe all of the isolated RNA, meaning that expressed TCRB transcripts were what got sequenced. Held by TCRdb, this immuneACCESS table contains in-frame sequences only and omits some clones. Under half of the omission traces to an unresolved V gene where checked; the cause of the rest is unknown. Within this sample are some 15,000 clones, with more than 65% of them counted one time only. Jointly, the top ten make up roughly 2.7% of the sample. Beyond this particular receptor, the publication reports: A moderate but significant shortening of TCRB CDR3 length was observed in type 1 diabetes patients in all four CD4+ subsets.

These TCRs' antigens remain unknown. Sequenced input: Tregs from blood. The cell subset or site label of this sample denotes: regulatory CD4+ T cells. Every receptor here comes from a man aged 25-45 years with type 1 diabetes.

The gene calls are TRBV5-1 and TRBJ2-2; 11 bases are shared with TRBD2. Germline V CDR1 and CDR2: SGHRS, YFSETQ. The ends lost 0 bases at V and 5 bases at J; junction bases unmatched: 12. There are 19 residues in the CDR3. The chain's CDR3 is CASSLGLAGGPSRTGELFF. CDR3 coding DNA: TGCGCCAGCAGCTTGGGCCTAGCGGGAGGACCCTCTAGGACCGGGGAGCTGTTTTTT.

CDR3 sequence reads: CASSAGFEAGELFF. CDR3 nucleotide sequence: TGCGCCAGCAGTGCCGGGTTCGAGGCCGGGGAGCTGTTTTTT. The genes are TRBV10-1 and TRBJ2-2, with D unresolved. The ends were cut back, 4 bases at V and 6 bases at J, with 12 bases in the middle. This CDR3 has 14 residues. The germline CDR1 and CDR2 sequences are WNHNN and SYGVQD (reference sequence).

In regard to this clone: A junction boundary mismatches the germline segment, possibly from a read error. V and J are TRBV6-5 and TRBJ1-6; D is perhaps TRBD1 (5 bases). Germline CDR1 is MNHEY and CDR2 is SVGAGI. The CDR3 covers 16 residues. The CDR3 coding sequence is TGTGCCAGCAGTTACGTTACGGGGGTCGGAAGGTCACCCCTCTACTTT. Amino acids: CASSYVTGVGRSPLYF.

This clone was observed a handful of times. The chain employs TRBV7-9 and TRBJ1-1, with 8 bases fitting TRBD1. The CDR3 covers 13 residues. The germline gives CDR1 SEHNR, CDR2 FQNEAQ (reference sequence). V shed 6 bases, J shed 4 bases, and the junction held 4 bases outside the gene matches. In nucleotides, the CDR3 is TGTGCCAGCAGAGGTACAGGGGGCACTGAAGCTTTCTTT. Protein sequence: CASRGTGGTEAFF.

The genes are TRBV6-5 and TRBJ2-7, with TRBD1 matching over 10 bases. Germline V gene sequence: CDR1 MNHEY, CDR2 SVGAGI. With 0 bases clipped from V and 0 bases from J, the junction kept 2 bases outside the gene matches. This CDR3 region has 16 residues. The CDR3 spells CASSYSWTGGSYEQYF. The CDR3 nucleotides read TGTGCCAGCAGTTACTCGTGGACAGGGGGCTCCTACGAGCAGTACTTC.

This clone has a handful of counts. The gene calls are TRBV6-4 and TRBJ1-2; the match to TRBD1 covers 8 bases. CDR3 length: 13 amino acids. Germline lookup yields CDR1 MRHNA and CDR2 SNTAGT. V lost 4 bases, J lost 4 bases, and 2 bases stayed unmatched. The DNA of the CDR3 is TGTGCCAGCAGTGGAGGGACAGGCTATGGCTACACCTTC. It is translated as CASSGGTGYGYTF.

This chain uses TRBV6-5 with TRBJ1-5, with D possibly being TRBD1 (5 bases). Trimming took off 5 bases at V and 7 bases at J, with 15 bases between the two ends. This CDR3 region has 14 residues. The germline gives CDR1 MNHEY, CDR2 SVGAGI. CDR3 amino acids: CASSENSRAQPQHF. The CDR3, as DNA: TGTGCCAGCAGTGAAAATAGCAGGGCACAGCCCCAGCATTTT.

This rearrangement joins TRBV4-1 to TRBJ1-2; D is possibly TRBD1 (6 bases). The CDR3 runs 16 residues. Per the germline V gene, CDR1 is MGHRA and CDR2 is YSYEKL. V lost 0 bases and J lost 4, with 15 bases in between. For the CDR3, the DNA is TGCGCCAGCAGCCAAGAGCAGGGGTCTTTTGCCTATGGCTACACCTTC. It is translated as CASSQEQGSFAYGYTF.

There are a few counts of this clone. This chain joins TRBV2 and TRBJ2-1; a possible D gene is TRBD2 (7 bases). Per the germline V gene, CDR1 is SNHLY and CDR2 is FYNNEI. Between the trimmed V and J ends, which lost 10 bases and 2 bases, there was a span of 15 bases. This CDR3 is built from 14 residues. For the CDR3, the DNA is TGTGCCACCAGGAGGGGGGGGACCTACAATGAGCAGTTCTTC. Translation gives CATRRGGTYNEQFF.

V and J are TRBV30 and TRBJ2-1; D may be TRBD2 (7 bases). CDR1 is GTSNPN and CDR2 is SVGIG in the germline V gene (reference sequence). This CDR3 is built from 11 residues. V lost 8 bases and J lost 8, with 13 bases in between. In nucleotides, the CDR3 is TGTGCCCGGCGGGGGCTGTATGAGCAGTTCTTC. Amino acid sequence: CARRGLYEQFF.

The V and J genes are TRBV7-2 and TRBJ2-7; 9 bases map to TRBD2. CDR3 length: 16 amino acids. CDR1 and CDR2 from the germline V gene are SGHTA and FQGNSA. Trimming took 3 bases from V and 0 from J; bases not matched to a gene: 6. CDR3 loop: CASSFRSGGSSYEQYF. The DNA of the CDR3 is TGTGCCAGCAGCTTTCGTAGCGGGGGAAGCTCCTACGAGCAGTACTTC. The complete variable domain, with remaining parts taken from reference TRBV7-2 and TRBJ2-7, reads GAGVSQSPSNKVTEKGKDVELRCDPISGHTALYWYRQSLGQGLEFLIYFQGNSAPDKSGLPSDRFSAERTGGSVSTLTIQRTQQEDSAVYLCASSFRSGGSSYEQYFGPGTRLTVT.

The chain carries TRBV10-3 and TRBJ2-5, with TRBD2 identical over 7 bases. CDR3 length: 15 residues. CDR1 ENHRY and CDR2 SYGVKD come from the germline V gene. V lost 8 bases to trimming and J lost 5 bases; unmatched junction nucleotides: 14. The CDR3 region is CAIARGAGLRETQYF. CDR3 sequence (DNA): TGTGCCATCGCCCGGGGAGCGGGGCTCCGTGAGACCCAGTACTTC.

The chain couples TRBV27 to TRBJ2-7, with 13 bases fitting TRBD2. Trimming cost V 3 bases and J 1 base; bases outside gene matches: 9. The CDR3 is made up of 18 amino acids. The germline CDR1 and CDR2 sequences are MNHEY and SMNVEV (reference sequence). CDR3 coding DNA: TGTGCCAGCAGTTTTAGGGGACTAGCGGGGTTGAAGTCCTACGAGCAGTACTTC. Protein product: CASSFRGLAGLKSYEQYF.

The chain is built from TRBV18 and TRBJ2-2; D possibly corresponds to TRBD1 (5 bases). Germline CDR1 reads KGHSH; CDR2 reads LQKENI. The CDR3 runs to 16 residues. V lost 3 bases, J lost 7 bases, and 18 bases lay in between. The CDR3 protein is CASSPGLPGNFGELFF. Written as DNA, the CDR3 is TGTGCCAGCTCACCTGGATTGCCAGGGAACTTCGGGGAGCTGTTTTTT.

The V and J genes are TRBV12-5 and TRBJ2-7; D unresolved. The CDR3 covers 15 residues. The V gene lost 0 bases and the J gene lost 4 bases, with 13 bases spanning the gap. Per germline, CDR1 LGHNT and CDR2 FRNRAP. The CDR3 sequence is CASGLVVYGDYEQYF. CDR3 DNA: TGTGCTAGTGGTTTGGTAGTGTACGGAGATTACGAGCAGTACTTC.

The rearrangement joins TRBV19 to TRBJ1-4, with a possible D match to TRBD1 (5 bases). This CDR3 has 16 residues. The V end lost 3 bases, the J end lost 5 bases, and 16 bases lay between the germline ends. Germline lookup yields CDR1 LNHDA and CDR2 SQIVND (reference sequence). CDR3 DNA: TGTGCCAGTAGTATTCCCCCGGACACAGGAAATGAAAAACTGTTTTTT. Translating it yields CASSIPPDTGNEKLFF.

V usage is TRBV13 and J usage is TRBJ1-1, with D possibly TRBD1 on 5 matching bases. Germline CDR1 PRHDT, CDR2 FYEKMQ (reference sequence). Between the trimmed V and J ends, which lost 2 bases and 1 base, there was a span of 8 bases. The CDR3 runs 14 residues. CDR3: CASSLPGPNTEAFF. CDR3 DNA sequence: TGTGCCAGCAGCTTACCAGGGCCGAACACTGAAGCTTTCTTT.

This clone was observed a few times. J is TRBJ2-7 and V is TRBV19; 8 bases fit TRBD1. The CDR3 is 13 residues long. The V and J ends lost 9 bases and 3 bases, in that order; junction bases with no gene match: 7. The germline CDR1 and CDR2 sequences are LNHDA and SQIVND (reference sequence). The CDR3 region is CASGQGLGYEQYF. CDR3 coding DNA: TGTGCCAGCGGACAGGGTTTGGGCTACGAGCAGTACTTC.

This sequence joins TRBV21-1 and TRBJ1-5; the DNA was not used to check the table's D call, TRBD1. TRBV21-1 is noted as a pseudogene. This CDR3 has 17 amino acids. CDR3 sequence (DNA): TGTGCCAGCAGCAAAGAGGGGCTGCGACAGGGTTACGAGCCCCAGCATTTT. It encodes CASSKEGLRQGYEPQHF.

The chain carries TRBV18 and TRBJ1-1, with unresolved D. The CDR3 loop spans 16 amino acids. In germline, CDR1 is KGHSH, CDR2 LQKENI. V was shortened by 2 bases and J by 1 base, with 14 bases between the two germline ends. This CDR3 is CASSPRSRYTNTEAFF. CDR3 bases: TGTGCCAGCTCACCAAGAAGTCGATACACGAACACTGAAGCTTTCTTT. Combining the CDR3 with reference TRBV18 and TRBJ1-1 gives the whole variable domain NAGVMQNPRHLVRRRGQEARLRCSPMKGHSHVYWYRQLPEEGLKFMVYLQKENIIDESGMPKERFSAEFPKEGPSILRIQQVVRGDSAAYFCASSPRSRYTNTEAFFGQGTRLTVV.

This sequence joins TRBV7-7 and TRBJ2-2; the D gene is possibly TRBD1 (5 bases). The CDR3 sequence is 15 residues long. Germline lookup yields CDR1 SSHAT and CDR2 FNYEAQ (reference sequence). V was clipped by 6 bases and J by 0 bases, with 11 bases between them. CDR3 in amino acids: CASSQGHSNTGELFF. The CDR3 DNA reads as TGTGCCAGCAGTCAGGGCCACTCGAACACCGGGGAGCTGTTTTTT.

The chain uses TRBV6-6 and TRBJ2-7, with D tentatively TRBD2 (6 bases). The V end lost 4 bases, the J end lost 1 base, and 14 bases lay between the germline ends. The CDR3 is 15 residues long. CDR1 is MNHNY, CDR2 SVGAGI, per germline (reference sequence). CDR3 amino acids: CASSSGTRGSYEQYF. The CDR3 DNA reads as TGTGCCAGCAGTTCCGGGACTCGGGGATCCTACGAGCAGTACTTC.

The chain uses TRBV19 and TRBJ2-7; the match to TRBD1 covers 10 bases. The germline V gene has CDR1 LNHDA and CDR2 SQIVND (reference sequence). The V and J ends lost 8 bases and 2 bases, in that order; junction bases with no gene match: 3. The CDR3 is 13 residues long. The CDR3: CASRDRGTYEQYF. The DNA for the CDR3 is TGTGCCAGTCGGGACAGGGGCACCTACGAGCAGTACTTC.

This clone was observed a single time. V is TRBV6-6 and J is TRBJ2-2; 9 nucleotides align to TRBD1. V lost 2 bases, J lost 5 bases, and 6 bases stayed unmatched. Germline V CDR1 and CDR2: MNHNY, SVGAGI (reference sequence). CDR3 length: 16 amino acids. CDR3 in amino acids: CASSYRQGVATGELFF. The CDR3 DNA sequence: TGTGCCAGCAGTTACAGACAGGGGGTGGCGACCGGGGAGCTGTTTTTT.

This clone came up once. V usage is TRBV28 and J usage is TRBJ2-5; 8 bases line up with TRBD1. The J segment lost 5 bases and the V segment lost 3 bases, leaving 5 bases of the junction unmatched. The CDR3 totals 14 residues. The germline V gene has CDR1 MDHEN and CDR2 SYDVKM. The CDR3 DNA sequence: TGTGCCAGCAGTTTGCCAGGGGGCGGGGAGACCCAGTACTTC. Its protein product is CASSLPGGGETQYF.

This chain uses TRBV7-9 with TRBJ2-3; tentative D call: TRBD1 (7 bases). Deletions cut 2 bases from V and 6 bases from J, with 12 bases between. The CDR3 has 14 amino acids. In germline, CDR1 is SEHNR, CDR2 FQNEAQ (reference sequence). For the CDR3, the DNA is TGTGCCAGCAGCTTACAGGGGGAGGTGGATACGCAGTATTTT. It is translated as CASSLQGEVDTQYF.

The genes are TRBV5-1 and TRBJ2-3; D might be TRBD2 (6 bases). V was trimmed by 5 bases and J by 2 bases, leaving 12 bases between them. This CDR3 comprises 14 residues. Germline values: CDR1 SGHRS, CDR2 YFSETQ. The CDR3 sequence is CASRYRGLTDTQYF. Here the CDR3 DNA reads TGCGCCAGCAGGTACCGGGGACTCACAGATACGCAGTATTTT.